This TCR beta chain stems from a study of early T cells in non-severe SARS-CoV-2 infection. Study at large: Bulk RNA isolated from unsorted whole blood underwent sequencing; chains were not paired.

V dropped 0 bases and J dropped 5; count of bases not matched to a gene: 5. Germline assignment: CDR1 MNHNS and CDR2 SASEGT. The CDR3 loop spans 15 amino acids. This clonotype showed up many times. As yet, its antigen is unknown. Whole-study results and caveats: CD4 and private specificities were missed by VDJdb matching, which favored anti-spike CD8 responses.

Individual cDNA molecules each received unique molecular identifiers attached to them. TCRdb fed the 5' RACE reads into MiXCR, producing one record per CDR3 protein. The data contain 27,000 or so distinct CDR3 sequences, roughly 7.2% of them singletons. This sequence originates from an adult who was a healthcare worker with PCR-confirmed SARS-CoV-2 infection or an uninfected control (not recorded which). Sequenced input: whole blood. The chain couples TRBV6-1 to TRBJ1-1; 8 bases are a match to TRBD1. The CDR3 nucleotides are TGTGCCAGCAGTGAAGCAGGCAGGGGGCGGACTGAAGCTTTCTTT. It translates to CASSEAGRGRTEAFF.